This entry concerns a single T cell receptor (delta chain). This clone is regarded as medium-sized (0.01 to 0.1%). Its antigen is still unknown. No base-level quality is on record; no much larger clone is a single base apart. Other DNA sequences within the sample encode an identical CDR3. The sample is drawn from a study of γδ T cells in repeated Plasmodium falciparum infection (dated by TCRdb to the early 2020s). About the investigation overall: In the natural-infection arm, Malian children exposed to intense seasonal malaria transmission were enrolled and compared against age and gender matched Australian children. The study looked at how repeated Plasmodium falciparum infection shapes the human gammadelta T cell repertoire, using both natural infection in Mali and controlled human malaria infection. Malian gammadelta TCR repertoires were analysed cross-sectionally during no-transmission periods and were analysed longitudinally across acute febrile malaria episodes. Samples from controlled-infection subjects were taken at baseline, right before selected infections, and 21 days after each infection. Four to six malaria-naive U.S. adults underwent four controlled human malaria infections by bites from P. falciparum NF54-infected Anopheles stephensi mosquitoes over roughly 580 days. Study-wide conclusions, independent of this receptor: Compared with Australian children, Malian children appeared to have Vdelta2-negative gammadelta TCR repertoires that were more clonally expanded, less diverse and less shared. Generalizability was limited because the Malian cohort was drawn from a small rural village of predominantly one ethnic group. Across time and infection, the Vgamma9/Vdelta2+ TCR repertoires showed a highly stable polyclonal makeup, with many TCRgamma sequences overlapping between individuals. Because the controlled-infection cohort was small, analysis of inter-individual variability in gammadelta T cell responses was limited. In Vdelta2-negative, largely Vdelta1+, gammadelta TCR repertoires, repeated controlled infections appeared to drive waves of new clonotype selection.

For bulk TCR repertoire analysis, Vgamma9/Vdelta2+ and Vdelta2-negative gammadelta T cell populations were isolated by flow sorting from peripheral blood mononuclear cells. The junction shows trimming of 0 bases on V and 4 bases on J, plus 14 bases between the germline ends. The cysteine opens and the phenylalanine closes a CDR3 of 16 amino acids. Just the 48-base CDR3 DNA is kept, in frame starting at base 1. As encoded in the germline V gene, CDR1 is GEAIGNYY while CDR2 is EKD. The library relied on multiplex PCR. The instrument given in TCRdb is Illumina MiSeq. Every sorted gammadelta T cell sample had both its TCR gamma (TRG) and TCR delta (TRD) chains sequenced. Per the source publication's procedure: The repertoire analyses used clonotype tree plots, the accumulated frequency of the top 20 clonotypes, and diversity index (DI) and D75 metrics. After TCRdb called clones again from the public reads with CATT, rows with identical DNA were merged. These V and J calls rely on TCRdb rather than the paper's analysis. The sample profile shows over 90,000 delta-chain clones; over 0.9% of them were found once. The ten top clones hold more than 9% of the sample.

This receptor was taken from a pool of human donors (malaria-infected and uninfected, not separated). The sequence joins TRDV2 to TRDJ2, with the D gene too uncertain to name. The sequencing sample was made of gamma-delta T cells from blood. In nucleotides, the sequence is TGTGCCTGTGACACCGTATATGGGAGAGGGACAGCACAACTCTTCTTT. It codes for CACDTVYGRGTAQLFF.